These T cell receptor beta chains were read from a single sample in a study of cytomegalovirus exposure and HLA in healthy donors. Clones were sequenced by immunoSEQ multiplex PCR, and TCRdb holds only the in-frame ones, with some missing. The sample yields 83,000 or so clones, about 85% seen once. The sequenced sample was PBMCs. The receptors shown here come from a woman in her thirties or forties in good health and CMV-seropositive. The CDR3 runs from the conserved cysteine through the conserved F or W. Each record gives: V gene, J gene, CDR3 protein.

V gene: TRBV7-6; J gene: TRBJ1-4; CDR3 protein: CASSFSATNEKLFF
V gene: TRBV28; J gene: TRBJ1-2; CDR3 protein: CASSLTVSYGYTF
V gene: TRBV29-1; J gene: TRBJ1-1; CDR3 protein: CSVRQILRNTEAFF
V gene: TRBV30; J gene: TRBJ2-7; CDR3 protein: CAWSVTGLGEQYF
V gene: TRBV27; J gene: TRBJ1-1; CDR3 protein: CASSLVALDRMNTEAFF
V gene: TRBV6-1; J gene: TRBJ2-5; CDR3 protein: CASSLAGRGETQYF
V gene: TRBV19; J gene: TRBJ2-1; CDR3 protein: CASAGGFQSRNEQFF
V gene: TRBV9; J gene: TRBJ1-2; CDR3 protein: CASSLGGGTNYGYTF
V gene: TRBV11-2; J gene: TRBJ1-1; CDR3 protein: CASSLALQGGDTEAFF
V gene: TRBV7-9; J gene: TRBJ2-5; CDR3 protein: CASSQRQGTSETQYF